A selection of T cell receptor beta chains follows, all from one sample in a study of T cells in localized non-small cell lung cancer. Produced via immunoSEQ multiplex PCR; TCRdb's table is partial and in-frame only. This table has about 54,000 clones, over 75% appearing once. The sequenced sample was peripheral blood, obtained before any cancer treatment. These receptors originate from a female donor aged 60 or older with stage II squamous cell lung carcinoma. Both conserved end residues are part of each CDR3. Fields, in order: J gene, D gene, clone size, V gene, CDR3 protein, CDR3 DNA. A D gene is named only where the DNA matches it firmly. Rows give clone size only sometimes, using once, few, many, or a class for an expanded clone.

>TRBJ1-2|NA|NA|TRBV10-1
CASSEANNYGYTF
TGCGCCAGCAGTGAGGCTAATAACTATGGCTACACCTTC
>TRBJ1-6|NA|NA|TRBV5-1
CASSLVQGEGAPLHF
TGCGCCAGCAGCTTGGTACAGGGCGAAGGTGCACCCCTCCACTTT
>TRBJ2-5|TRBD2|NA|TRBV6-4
CASIPRGATSVQETQYF
TGTGCCAGCATCCCTCGAGGGGCGACTAGCGTTCAAGAGACCCAGTACTTC
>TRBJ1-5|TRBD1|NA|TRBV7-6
CASSLGQGNQPQHF
TGTGCCAGCAGCTTGGGACAGGGAAATCAGCCCCAGCATTTT
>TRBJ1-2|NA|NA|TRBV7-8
CASSLDIGSYTF
TGTGCCAGCAGCTTAGATATCGGGAGCTACACCTTC
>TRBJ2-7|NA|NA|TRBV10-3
CAISGLPNGEGGSVQQYF
TGTGCCATCAGTGGACTCCCAAACGGGGAAGGGGGATCCGTTCAGCAGTACTTC
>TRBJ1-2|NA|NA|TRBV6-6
CASSYGGESPWGYTF
TGTGCCAGCAGTTACGGGGGGGAGAGCCCATGGGGCTACACCTTC
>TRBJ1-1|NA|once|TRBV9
CASSARSEDTEAFF
TGTGCCAGCAGCGCCCGGTCGGAGGACACTGAAGCTTTCTTT
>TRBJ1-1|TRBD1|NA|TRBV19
CASSKQGQVSNTEAFF
TGTGCCAGTAGTAAACAGGGACAGGTATCGAACACTGAAGCTTTCTTT
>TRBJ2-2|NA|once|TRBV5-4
CASSSRDRNTGELFF
TGTGCCAGCAGCTCCCGGGACCGCAACACCGGGGAGCTGTTTTTT
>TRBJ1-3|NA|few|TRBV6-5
CASKSTARGNTIYF
TGTGCCAGCAAATCGACCGCGCGGGGAAACACCATATATTTT
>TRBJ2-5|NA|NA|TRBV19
CATLGPPPASETQYF
TGTGCCACCCTGGGGCCGCCACCCGCGTCAGAGACCCAGTACTTC
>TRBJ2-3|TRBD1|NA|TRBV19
CASSRQGSSTDTQYF
TGTGCCAGTAGTAGACAGGGGTCTAGCACAGATACGCAGTATTTT
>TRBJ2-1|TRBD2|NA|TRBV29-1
CSVLAGGYNEQFF
TGCAGCGTTTTAGCGGGGGGTTACAATGAGCAGTTCTTC
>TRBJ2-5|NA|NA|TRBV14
CASSQDLGTHKETQYF
TGTGCCAGCAGCCAAGATCTCGGGACACATAAAGAGACCCAGTACTTC
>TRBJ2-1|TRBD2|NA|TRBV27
CASSPARPGGPGYEQFF
TGTGCCAGCAGTCCCGCGAGACCGGGGGGGCCCGGTTATGAGCAGTTCTTC
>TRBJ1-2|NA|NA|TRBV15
CATSRQGINTF
TGTGCCACCAGCAGACAGGGAATTAACACCTTC
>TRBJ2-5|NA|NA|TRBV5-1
CASSSNDLRETQYF
TGCGCCAGCAGCTCGAACGACTTAAGGGAGACCCAGTACTTC
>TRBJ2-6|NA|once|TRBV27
CASSSGALSGANVLTF
TGTGCCAGCAGTTCCGGCGCACTCTCTGGGGCCAACGTCCTGACTTTC
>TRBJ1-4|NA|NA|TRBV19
CASSPPAPSNEKLFF
TGTGCCAGTAGTCCTCCGGCACCCTCTAATGAAAAACTGTTTTTT
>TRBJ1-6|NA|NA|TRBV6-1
CASRGQGGHNSPLHF
TGTGCCAGCAGGGGACAAGGGGGACATAATTCACCCCTCCACTTT
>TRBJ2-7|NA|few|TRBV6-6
CASSSTLGEQYF
TGTGCCAGCAGTTCCACCTTGGGTGAGCAGTACTTC
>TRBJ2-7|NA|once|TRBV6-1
CASSEAQGTSYEQYF
TGTGCCAGCAGTGAAGCGCAGGGAACCTCCTACGAGCAGTACTTC
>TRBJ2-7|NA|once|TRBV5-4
CASSPESRAVYEQYF
TGTGCCAGCAGCCCCGAATCTAGAGCCGTATACGAGCAGTACTTC
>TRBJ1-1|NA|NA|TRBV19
CASSMATGNTEAFF
TGTGCCAGTAGTATGGCTACAGGGAACACTGAAGCTTTCTTT
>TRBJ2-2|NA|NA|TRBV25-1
CASTPGGYTGELFF
TGTGCCAGCACGCCCGGGGGCTACACCGGGGAGCTGTTTTTT
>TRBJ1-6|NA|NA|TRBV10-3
CAISESAGNSPLHF
TGTGCCATCAGTGAGTCAGCGGGTAATTCACCCCTCCACTTT
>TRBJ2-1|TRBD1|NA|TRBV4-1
CASSHTSAGGSYNEQFF
TGCGCCAGCAGCCACACTTCAGCAGGGGGCTCCTACAATGAGCAGTTCTTC
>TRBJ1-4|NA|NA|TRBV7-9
CASSSGRTNEKLFF
TGTGCCAGCAGCTCCGGAAGGACTAATGAAAAACTGTTTTTT
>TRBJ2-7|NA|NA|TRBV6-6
CASTSGSYEQYF
TGTGCCAGCACTTCTGGTTCCTACGAGCAGTACTTC
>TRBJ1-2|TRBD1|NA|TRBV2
CASSPGTGFGYTF
TGTGCCAGCAGCCCCGGGACAGGGTTTGGCTACACCTTC
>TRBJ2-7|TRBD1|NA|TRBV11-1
CASSPRDRGGEQYF
TGTGCCAGCAGCCCCCGGGACAGAGGCGGCGAGCAGTACTTC
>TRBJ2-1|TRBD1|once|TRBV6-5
CASSLTPGTGADEQFF
TGTGCCAGCAGTTTAACCCCCGGGACAGGGGCGGATGAGCAGTTCTTC
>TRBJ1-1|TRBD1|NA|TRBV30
CAWTRGTGDAEAFF
TGTGCCTGGACGAGGGGGACAGGGGACGCTGAAGCTTTCTTT
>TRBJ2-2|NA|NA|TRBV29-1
CSASNAGELFF
TGCAGCGCCTCTAACGCCGGGGAGCTGTTTTTT
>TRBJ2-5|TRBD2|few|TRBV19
CASSIGGLEETQYF
TGTGCCAGTAGTATAGGGGGACTAGAAGAGACCCAGTACTTC
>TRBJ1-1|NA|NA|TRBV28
CASSSYGQNTEAFF
TGTGCCAGCAGTTCTTACGGACAGAACACTGAAGCTTTCTTT
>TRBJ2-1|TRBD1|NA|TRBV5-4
CASRAWQGAQVNEQFF
TGTGCCAGCAGAGCGTGGCAGGGGGCGCAGGTAAATGAGCAGTTCTTC
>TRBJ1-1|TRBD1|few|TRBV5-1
CASGLRTGLQEAFF
TGCGCCAGCGGGCTGCGGACAGGCCTTCAGGAAGCTTTCTTT
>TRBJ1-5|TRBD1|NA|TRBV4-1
CASSKSGEGANQPQHF
TGCGCCAGCAGCAAAAGCGGGGAGGGGGCTAATCAGCCCCAGCATTTT
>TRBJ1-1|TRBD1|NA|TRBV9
CASSPDRGRLAFF
TGTGCCAGCAGCCCGGACAGGGGGCGGCTGGCTTTCTTT
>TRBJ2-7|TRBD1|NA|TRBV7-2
CASSLVLRAGGEQYF
TGTGCCAGCAGCTTGGTATTGAGGGCAGGGGGCGAGCAGTACTTC
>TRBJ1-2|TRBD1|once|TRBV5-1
CASSLNPRGQGTDGYTF
TGCGCCAGCAGCTTGAATCCCCGAGGACAGGGGACAGATGGCTACACCTTC
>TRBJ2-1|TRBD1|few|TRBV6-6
CASTWTGSNEQFF
TGTGCCAGCACATGGACAGGGAGCAATGAGCAGTTCTTC
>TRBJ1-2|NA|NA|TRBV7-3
CASSLGSGDGYTF
TGTGCCAGCAGCTTAGGCTCAGGGGATGGCTACACCTTC
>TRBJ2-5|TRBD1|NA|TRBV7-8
CASSPAGTGTETQYF
TGTGCCAGCAGCCCGGCCGGGACAGGGACCGAGACCCAGTACTTC
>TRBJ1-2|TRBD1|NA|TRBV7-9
CASSWGQGANYGYTF
TGTGCCAGCAGCTGGGGACAGGGGGCGAACTATGGCTACACCTTC
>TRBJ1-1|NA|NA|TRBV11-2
CASSFMDTEAFF
TGTGCCAGCAGCTTCATGGACACTGAAGCTTTCTTT
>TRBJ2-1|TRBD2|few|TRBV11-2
CASSLDGLAGRYNEQFF
TGTGCCAGCAGCTTAGATGGACTAGCGGGGCGGTACAATGAGCAGTTCTTC
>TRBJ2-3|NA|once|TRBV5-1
CASSLDPVTDTQYF
TGCGCCAGCAGCTTGGATCCTGTAACAGATACGCAGTATTTT
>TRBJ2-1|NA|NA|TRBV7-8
CASSLIGVNEQFF
TGTGCCAGCAGCCTAATCGGGGTCAATGAGCAGTTCTTC
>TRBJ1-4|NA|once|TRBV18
CASSPPDVEKLFF
TGTGCCAGCTCACCACCTGATGTTGAAAAACTGTTTTTT
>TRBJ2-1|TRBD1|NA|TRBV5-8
CASSHRTGGYNEQFF
TGTGCCAGCAGCCATCGGACAGGGGGTTACAATGAGCAGTTCTTC
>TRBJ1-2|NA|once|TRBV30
CAWSVLSGVGYTF
TGTGCCTGGAGTGTATTGTCAGGTGTTGGCTACACCTTC